This T cell receptor beta chain came from a study of cytomegalovirus exposure and HLA in healthy donors. Findings and limits, study-wide: Later genetic work tied a missense DCLRE1C variant to beta-chain V and J trimming. What a later analysis showed was that several of the most significant clusters appeared linked to common viral pathogens. The listing of roughly 160 TCR beta chains classed them as cytomegalovirus-associated. Versus the roughly 690-donor mean, an Asian-associated ancestry cluster reportedly showed fewer N-insertions in a later analysis.

PCR was performed using 60 Vbeta and 13 Jbeta primers. Clones were read by immunoSEQ multiplex PCR, and TCRdb kept only the in-frame ones, dropping some. This table holds about 170,000 clones, 84% found once. Notes on this clone: Its target is unknown.

Unmatched junction bases numbered 3, after V lost 7 bases and J lost 4 bases. CDR3 size: 13 residues. Germline CDR1 reads MNHNY; CDR2 reads SVGAGI (reference sequence). The chain combines TRBV6-6 with TRBJ2-3, with 9 bases lining up with TRBD2. Input material: PBMCs. The TCR comes from a man between 18 and 29 years old in good health and CMV-seronegative. CDR3 loop: CASIAGGADTQYF. In DNA form, the CDR3 reads TGTGCCAGCATCGCGGGGGGGGCAGATACGCAGTATTTT.